A single T cell receptor (beta chain) is shown here with its context. The record originates from a study of blood T cell repertoires in COVID-19. Study-wide background: Some COVID-19 samples were acute and others convalescent; all came from the United States, Italy and Spain. The analysed material was cDNA or gDNA that came from T cells, B-cell-depleted T cells, or PBMCs.

V lost 0 bases and J lost 4, with 17 bases in between. The CDR3 spans 16 residues. Germline CDR1 and CDR2: SGHNT and YYREEE (reference sequence). In the study's own analysis: Amplification of reference gene primers was used by the study to estimate nucleated cell counts. Repertoires were generated with immunoSEQ multiplex PCR, while TCRdb's copy carries only in-frame clones and drops some. The V and J calls and clone size come from that table; D and trimming were worked out from the DNA. The sample lists over 100,000 clones; around 88% were seen once. The chain couples TRBV5-4 to TRBJ2-7; D call uncertain. This clonotype was obtained from a man aged 50 to 60 with acute or convalescent COVID-19. Sequenced input: peripheral blood. As DNA, the CDR3 is TGTGCCAGCAGCTTGGGGCCCGATGCAGATTTATACGAGCAGTACTTC. This gives the protein CASSLGPDADLYEQYF.